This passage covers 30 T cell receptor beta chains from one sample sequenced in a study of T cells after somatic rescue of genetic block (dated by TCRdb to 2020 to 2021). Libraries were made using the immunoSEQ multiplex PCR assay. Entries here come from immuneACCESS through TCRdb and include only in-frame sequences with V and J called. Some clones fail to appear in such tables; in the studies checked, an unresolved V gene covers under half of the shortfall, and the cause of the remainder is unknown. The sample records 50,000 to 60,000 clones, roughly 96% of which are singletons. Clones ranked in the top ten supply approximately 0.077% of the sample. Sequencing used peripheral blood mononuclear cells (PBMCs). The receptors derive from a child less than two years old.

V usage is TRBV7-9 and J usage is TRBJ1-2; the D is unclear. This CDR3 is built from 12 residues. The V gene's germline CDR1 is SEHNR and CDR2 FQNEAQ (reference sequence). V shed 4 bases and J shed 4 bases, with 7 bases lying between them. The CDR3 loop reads CASSSLIYGYTF. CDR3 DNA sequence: TGTGCCAGCAGCTCACTCATCTATGGCTACACCTTC.

The CDR3 sequence is CASSVATDTQYF. CDR3 nucleotide sequence: TGTGCCAGCAGCGTAGCTACCGATACGCAGTATTTT. The chain combines TRBV9 with TRBJ2-3, with D unclear. The germline V and J ends were trimmed by 0 bases and 6 bases, with 5 bases remaining between them. The CDR3 has 12 residues. Germline V gene data show CDR1 as SGDLS and CDR2 as YYNGEE. The whole variable domain, filled in from reference TRBV9 and TRBJ2-3, reads DSGVTQTPKHLITATGQRVTLRCSPRSGDLSVYWYQQSLDQGLQFLIQYYNGEERAKGNILERFSAQQFPDLHSELNLSSLELGDSALYFCASSVATDTQYFGPGTRLTVL.

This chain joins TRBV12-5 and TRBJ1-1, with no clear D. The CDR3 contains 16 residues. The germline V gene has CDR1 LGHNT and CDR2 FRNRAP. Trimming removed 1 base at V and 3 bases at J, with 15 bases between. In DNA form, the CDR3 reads TGTGCTAGTGGTTTGGCCTATCTGACGAGCGACACTGAAGCTTTCTTT. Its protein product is CASGLAYLTSDTEAFF.

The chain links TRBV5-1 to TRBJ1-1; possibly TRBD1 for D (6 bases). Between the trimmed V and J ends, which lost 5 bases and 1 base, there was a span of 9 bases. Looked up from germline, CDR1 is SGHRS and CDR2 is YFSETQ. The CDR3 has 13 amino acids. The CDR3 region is CASRSGQNTEAFF. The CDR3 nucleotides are TGCGCCAGCAGGTCGGGACAGAACACTGAAGCTTTCTTT.

The CDR3 nucleotides are TGTGCCAGCAGTCCGGGACAGGGAGGGTGGGAGACCGGGGAGCTGTTTTTT. This gives the protein CASSPGQGGWETGELFF. V usage is TRBV27 and J usage is TRBJ2-2; 9 positions match TRBD1. The CDR3 consists of 17 residues. The germline V gene encodes CDR1 MNHEY and CDR2 SMNVEV (reference sequence). V was clipped by 5 bases and J by 5 bases; unmatched bases: 12.

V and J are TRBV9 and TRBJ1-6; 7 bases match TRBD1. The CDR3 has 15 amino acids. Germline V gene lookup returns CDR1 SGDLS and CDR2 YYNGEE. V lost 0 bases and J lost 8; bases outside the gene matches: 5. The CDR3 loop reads CASSVGPDRYSPLHF. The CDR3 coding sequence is TGTGCCAGCAGCGTAGGTCCGGACAGGTATTCACCCCTCCACTTT.

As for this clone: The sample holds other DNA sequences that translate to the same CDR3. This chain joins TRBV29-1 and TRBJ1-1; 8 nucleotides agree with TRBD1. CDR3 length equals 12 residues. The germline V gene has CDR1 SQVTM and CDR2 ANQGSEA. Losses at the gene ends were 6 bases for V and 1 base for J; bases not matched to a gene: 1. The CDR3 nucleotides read TGCAGCGTGGGGACAGGGAACACTGAAGCTTTCTTT. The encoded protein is CSVGTGNTEAFF.

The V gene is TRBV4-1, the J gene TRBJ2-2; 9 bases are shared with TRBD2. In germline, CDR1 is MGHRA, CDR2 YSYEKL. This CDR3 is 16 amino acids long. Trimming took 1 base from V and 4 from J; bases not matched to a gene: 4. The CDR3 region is CASSQVLAGFTGELFF. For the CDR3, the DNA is TGCGCCAGCAGCCAAGTCCTAGCGGGATTCACCGGGGAGCTGTTTTTT.

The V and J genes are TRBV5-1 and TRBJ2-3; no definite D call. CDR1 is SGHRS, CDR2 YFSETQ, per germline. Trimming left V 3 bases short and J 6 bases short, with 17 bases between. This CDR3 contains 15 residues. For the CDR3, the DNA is TGCGCCAGCAGCTCCCTAGAAGGTGCCGTCGATACGCAGTATTTT. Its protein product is CASSSLEGAVDTQYF.

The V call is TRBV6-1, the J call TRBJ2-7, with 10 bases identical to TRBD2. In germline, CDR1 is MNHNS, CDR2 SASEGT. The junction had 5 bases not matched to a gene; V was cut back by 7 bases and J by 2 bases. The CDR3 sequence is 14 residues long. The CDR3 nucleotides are TGTGCCAGCATACGACTAGCGGGCCCCTACGAGCAGTACTTC. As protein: CASIRLAGPYEQYF.

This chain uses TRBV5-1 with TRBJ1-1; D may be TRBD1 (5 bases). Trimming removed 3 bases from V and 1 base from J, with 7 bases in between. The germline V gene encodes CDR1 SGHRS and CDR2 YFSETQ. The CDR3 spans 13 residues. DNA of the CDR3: TGCGCCAGCAGCTCCCAGGGGAACACTGAAGCTTTCTTT. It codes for CASSSQGNTEAFF.

The CDR3: CASSNSGSLSDTQYF. CDR3 nucleotide sequence: TGTGCCAGCAGTAATAGCGGGAGTCTATCAGATACGCAGTATTTT. V usage is TRBV6-1 and J usage is TRBJ2-3; TRBD2 matches 9 bases. The germline gives CDR1 MNHNS, CDR2 SASEGT. V lost 5 bases, J lost 4 bases, and 7 bases stayed unmatched. The CDR3 extends over 15 amino acids.

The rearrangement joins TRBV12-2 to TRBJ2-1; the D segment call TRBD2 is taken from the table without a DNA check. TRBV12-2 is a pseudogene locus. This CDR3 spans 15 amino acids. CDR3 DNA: TGTGCAAGTCGCTTAGCGGGAGTAAGCTACAATGAGCAGTTCTTC. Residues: CASRLAGVSYNEQFF.

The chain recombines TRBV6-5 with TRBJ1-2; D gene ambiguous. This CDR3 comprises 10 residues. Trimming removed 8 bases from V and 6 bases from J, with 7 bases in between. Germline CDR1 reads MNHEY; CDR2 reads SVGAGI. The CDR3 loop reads CASWRDGYTF. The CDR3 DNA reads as TGTGCCAGCTGGCGAGATGGCTACACCTTC.

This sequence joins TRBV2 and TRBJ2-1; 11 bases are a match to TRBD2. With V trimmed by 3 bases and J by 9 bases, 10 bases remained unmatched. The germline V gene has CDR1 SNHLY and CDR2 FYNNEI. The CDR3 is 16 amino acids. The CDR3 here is CASSDAASGRLSEQFF. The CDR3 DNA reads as TGTGCCAGCAGTGACGCGGCTAGCGGGAGGTTGAGTGAGCAGTTCTTC.

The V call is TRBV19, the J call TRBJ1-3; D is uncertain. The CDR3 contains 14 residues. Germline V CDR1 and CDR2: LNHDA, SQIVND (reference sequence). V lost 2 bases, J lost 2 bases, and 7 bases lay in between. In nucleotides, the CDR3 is TGTGCCAGTAGTATACGGGAGACTGGAAACACCATATATTTT. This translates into CASSIRETGNTIYF.

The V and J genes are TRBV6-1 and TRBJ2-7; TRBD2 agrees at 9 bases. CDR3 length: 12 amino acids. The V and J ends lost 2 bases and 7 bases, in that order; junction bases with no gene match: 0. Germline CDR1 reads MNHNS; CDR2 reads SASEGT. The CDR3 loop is CASSELAGEQYF. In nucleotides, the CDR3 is TGTGCCAGCAGTGAACTAGCGGGGGAGCAGTACTTC.

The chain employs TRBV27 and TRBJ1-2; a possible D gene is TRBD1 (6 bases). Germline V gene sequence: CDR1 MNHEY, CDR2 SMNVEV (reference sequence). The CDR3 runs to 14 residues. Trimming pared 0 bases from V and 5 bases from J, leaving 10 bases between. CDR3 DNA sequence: TGTGCCAGCAGTTTATCGGGGGCCATATATGGCTACACCTTC. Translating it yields CASSLSGAIYGYTF.

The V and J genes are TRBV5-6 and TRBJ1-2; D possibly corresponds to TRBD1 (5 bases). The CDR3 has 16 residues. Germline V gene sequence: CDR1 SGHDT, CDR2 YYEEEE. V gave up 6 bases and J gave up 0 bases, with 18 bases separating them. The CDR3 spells CASKGRKGQTNYGYTF. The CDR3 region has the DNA TGTGCCAGCAAGGGGAGGAAGGGGCAGACTAACTATGGCTACACCTTC.

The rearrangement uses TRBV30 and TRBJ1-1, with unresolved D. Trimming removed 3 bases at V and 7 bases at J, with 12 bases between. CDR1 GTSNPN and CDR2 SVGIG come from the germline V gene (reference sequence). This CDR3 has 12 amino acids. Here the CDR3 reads CAWRGNPIEAFF. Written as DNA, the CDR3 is TGTGCCTGGAGAGGGAATCCTATTGAAGCTTTCTTT.

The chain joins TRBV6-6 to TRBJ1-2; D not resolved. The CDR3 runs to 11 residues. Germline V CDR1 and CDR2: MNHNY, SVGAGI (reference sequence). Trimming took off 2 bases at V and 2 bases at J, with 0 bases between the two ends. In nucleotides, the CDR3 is TGTGCCAGCAGTTACAACTATGGCTACACCTTC. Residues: CASSYNYGYTF.

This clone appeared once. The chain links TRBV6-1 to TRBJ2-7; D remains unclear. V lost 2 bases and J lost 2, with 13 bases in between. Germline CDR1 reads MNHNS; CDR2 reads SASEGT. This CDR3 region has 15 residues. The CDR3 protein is CASSESETPTYEQYF. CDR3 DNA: TGTGCCAGCAGTGAATCTGAGACACCCACCTACGAGCAGTACTTC.

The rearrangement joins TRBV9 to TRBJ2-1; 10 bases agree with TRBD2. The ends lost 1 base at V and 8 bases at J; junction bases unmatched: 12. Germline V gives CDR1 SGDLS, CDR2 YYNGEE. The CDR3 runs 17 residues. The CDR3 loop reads CASSVSRVAGGGDEQFF. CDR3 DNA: TGTGCCAGCAGCGTATCTCGGGTAGCGGGAGGTGGGGATGAGCAGTTCTTC. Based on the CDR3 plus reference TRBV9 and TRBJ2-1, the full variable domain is DSGVTQTPKHLITATGQRVTLRCSPRSGDLSVYWYQQSLDQGLQFLIQYYNGEERAKGNILERFSAQQFPDLHSELNLSSLELGDSALYFCASSVSRVAGGGDEQFFGPGTRLTVL.

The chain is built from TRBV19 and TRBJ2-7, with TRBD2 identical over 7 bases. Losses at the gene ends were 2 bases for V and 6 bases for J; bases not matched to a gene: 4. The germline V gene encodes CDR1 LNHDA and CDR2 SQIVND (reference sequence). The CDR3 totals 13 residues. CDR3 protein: CASSIILASEQYF. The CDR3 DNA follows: TGTGCCAGTAGTATAATACTAGCGAGCGAGCAGTACTTC.

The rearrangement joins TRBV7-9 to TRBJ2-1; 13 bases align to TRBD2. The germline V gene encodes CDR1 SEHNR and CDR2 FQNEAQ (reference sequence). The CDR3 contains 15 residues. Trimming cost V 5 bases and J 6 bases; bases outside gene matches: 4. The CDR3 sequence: CASSGGLAGLNEQFF. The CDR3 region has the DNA TGTGCCAGCAGCGGGGGACTAGCGGGACTCAATGAGCAGTTCTTC.

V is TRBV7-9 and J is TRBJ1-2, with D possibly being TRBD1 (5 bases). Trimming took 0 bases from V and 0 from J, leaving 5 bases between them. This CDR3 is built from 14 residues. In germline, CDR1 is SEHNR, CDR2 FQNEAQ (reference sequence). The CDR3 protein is CASSLAGANYGYTF. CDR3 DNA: TGTGCCAGCAGCTTAGCGGGGGCTAACTATGGCTACACCTTC.

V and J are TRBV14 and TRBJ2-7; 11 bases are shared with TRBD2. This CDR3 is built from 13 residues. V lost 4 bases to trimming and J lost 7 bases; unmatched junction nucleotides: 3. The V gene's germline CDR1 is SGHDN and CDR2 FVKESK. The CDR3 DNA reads TGTGCCAGCAGCCCCCGACTAGCGGGAGAGCAGTACTTC. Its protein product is CASSPRLAGEQYF.

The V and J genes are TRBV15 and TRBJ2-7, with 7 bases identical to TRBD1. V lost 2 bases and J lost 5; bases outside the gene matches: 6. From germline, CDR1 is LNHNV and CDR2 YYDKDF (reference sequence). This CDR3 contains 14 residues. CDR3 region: CATSRYRGNDEQYF. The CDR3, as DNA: TGTGCCACCAGCAGATACAGGGGAAACGACGAGCAGTACTTC.

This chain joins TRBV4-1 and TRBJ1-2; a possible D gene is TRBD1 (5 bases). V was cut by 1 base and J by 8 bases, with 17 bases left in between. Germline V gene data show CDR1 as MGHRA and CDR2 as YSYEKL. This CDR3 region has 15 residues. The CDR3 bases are TGCGCCAGCAGCCAAGCCTTTCCAGGGTCTATGGGCTACACCTTC. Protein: CASSQAFPGSMGYTF.

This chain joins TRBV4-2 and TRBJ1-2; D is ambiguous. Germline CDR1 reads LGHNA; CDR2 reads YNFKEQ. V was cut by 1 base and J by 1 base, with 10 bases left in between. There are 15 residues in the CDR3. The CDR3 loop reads CASSQAHRLNYGYTF. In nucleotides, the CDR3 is TGTGCCAGCAGCCAAGCTCATCGGCTTAACTATGGCTACACCTTC.